Detailed here is one T cell receptor beta chain. Its antigen is unknown. Base qualities are not provided; no much larger clone lies one nucleotide away. TCRdb names Illumina HiSeq 2500 as the instrument used. Quantitative 5'-RACE with molecular barcodes was the method used to prepare the TCR beta libraries. The authors' pipeline ran thus. A new computational method, built on a probabilistic model of VDJ rearrangement, was used to identify disease-linked TCR variants. TCRdb handled the public reads itself, with Q25 trimming in fastp and clone calling in MiXCR, and kept productive beta chains. Every entry covers one CDR3 protein and lists the most common genes and DNA from its rows. The V and J calls and clone size are TCRdb's, not the authors'. For this sample the table gives 670,000 or so distinct CDR3 sequences, of which 19% were detected only once. About 19% of the sample lies in the top ten. The CDR3 starts with the cysteine, ends with the phenylalanine, and has 17 residues. Kept here is only the CDR3 DNA, which spans 51 bases and is read in frame from base 1. Trimming takes 2 bases off V and 0 bases off J; junction bases not matched to a gene: 8. The germline V gene supplies CDR1 MGHRA and CDR2 YSYEKL.

The data belong to a study of CD8 T cells in ankylosing spondylitis (dated 2017 in TCRdb). A note on the overall study: To find TCR variants linked to disease, the study profiled T cell receptor beta repertoires in ankylosing spondylitis patients and healthy donors. The full study cohort comprised 25 or so ankylosing spondylitis patients and 85 to 120 healthy donors. Peripheral blood was sampled, and synovial fluid was also collected from ankylosing spondylitis patients.

General conclusions and limits of the study: Blood from ankylosing spondylitis patients appeared to be characterized by a TCR beta motif made up of several highly homologous amino acid variants. Significant enrichment of the disease-linked clones was reported in matched synovial fluid samples from ankylosing spondylitis patients. The disease-linked clones showed a CD8+ phenotype and occurred at relatively low frequencies in peripheral blood. Some TCR beta motif variants had previously been reported in synovial fluid and blood of reactive arthritis patients, which suggested common disease-initiation mechanisms.

The V and J segments used are TRBV4-1 and TRBJ1-2; a stretch of 8 junction bases matches TRBD1. The receptor was isolated from a male donor with ankylosing spondylitis. The sample taken for sequencing was blood, either unsorted or a sorted T cell fraction (not recorded which). CDR3 sequence: CASSQFPRTGTNYGYTF. The nucleotides read TGCGCCAGCAGCCAATTTCCCAGGACAGGGACTAACTATGGCTACACCTTC.